The 11 T cell receptor beta chains below come from one sample, sequenced in a study of T cells after yellow fever vaccination. TCRdb re-derived calls from the 5' RACE reads in MiXCR, one entry per CDR3 protein. The sample contains 600,000 to 750,000 distinct CDR3 sequences, 9% to 15% of which appear only once. The sequences come from PBMCs, collected on the day of the yellow fever booster vaccination. Source of these receptors: a man aged 30-40 years who received the YFV17D yellow fever vaccine.

This clonotype was observed a handful of times. V is TRBV2 and J is TRBJ2-7; no definite D call. The CDR3 extends over 14 amino acids. Trimming took 4 bases from V and 2 from J, leaving 12 bases between them. The V gene's germline CDR1 is SNHLY and CDR2 FYNNEI. The CDR3 region has the DNA TGTGCCAGCAGTGGGAGTTTATCCACCTACGAGCAGTACTTC. Amino acid sequence: CASSGSLSTYEQYF.

This clonotype was seen only a few times. This chain links TRBV12-3 or TRBV12-4 with TRBJ1-6; D gene uncertain. The CDR3 runs to 13 residues. The V end lost 7 bases, the J end lost 10 bases, and 14 bases lay between the germline ends. This CDR3 reads CASTSGSTSPLHF. The CDR3 DNA reads as TGTGCCAGCACCTCCGGGTCCACCTCACCCCTCCACTTT.

V gene TRBV5-1 combines with J gene TRBJ2-7; D is ambiguous. Germline V CDR1 and CDR2: SGHRS, YFSETQ. V dropped 4 bases and J dropped 0 bases, with 11 bases sitting between them. This CDR3 region has 14 residues. The CDR3: CASSEAASSYEQYF. The CDR3, as DNA: TGCGCCAGCAGCGAGGCGGCCAGCTCCTACGAGCAGTACTTC.

This clonotype was seen many times. V usage is TRBV2 and J usage is TRBJ2-1; 7 bases are shared with TRBD2. With V trimmed by 6 bases and J by 7 bases, 3 bases remained unmatched. The length of the CDR3 is 12 residues. Germline assignment: CDR1 SNHLY and CDR2 FYNNEI. This CDR3 is CASRGGSNEQFF. As DNA, the CDR3 is TGTGCCAGCAGGGGGGGGTCAAATGAGCAGTTCTTC.

The DNA of the CDR3 is TGCAGTGCTTCCAGGGGGGCCTGGAACACTGAAGCTTTCTTT. Translating gives CSASRGAWNTEAFF. The chain employs TRBV20-1 and TRBJ1-1, with 7 positions matching TRBD1. Germline trimming cut 5 bases from V and 1 base from J; bases unmatched to any gene: 7. The germline V gene encodes CDR1 DFQATT and CDR2 SNEGSKA (reference sequence). The CDR3 totals 14 residues.

This sequence joins TRBV5-1 and TRBJ2-2; 7 bases map to TRBD2. The CDR3 length is 16 residues. The V segment lost 4 bases and the J segment 7 bases; nucleotides outside the gene matches: 13. Germline CDR1 reads SGHRS; CDR2 reads YFSETQ. The CDR3, as DNA: TGCGCCAGCAGCGTCGCGGGAGCCCGACTGGGCGGGGAGCTGTTTTTT. It encodes CASSVAGARLGGELFF. The variable domain in full, with the rest retrieved from reference TRBV5-1 and TRBJ2-2, is KAGVTQTPRYLIKTRGQQVTLSCSPISGHRSVSWYQQTPGQGLQFLFEYFSETQRNKGNFPGRFSGRQFSNSRSEMNVSTLELGDSALYLCASSVAGARLGGELFFGEGSRLTVL.

The rearrangement uses TRBV6-5 and TRBJ2-7; 7 bases are shared with TRBD1. V lost 0 bases, J lost 0 bases, and 5 bases stayed unmatched. Germline CDR1 reads MNHEY; CDR2 reads SVGAGI. CDR3 length: 16 residues. DNA for the CDR3: TGTGCCAGCAGTTACTCGAAGACAGGGAGCTCCTACGAGCAGTACTTC. Amino acid sequence: CASSYSKTGSSYEQYF.

In its sample, this clonotype was seen a few times. V is TRBV7-2 and J is TRBJ1-2; no definite D call. There are 15 residues in the CDR3. The germline V and J ends were trimmed by 5 bases and 2 bases, with 15 bases remaining between them. Germline V CDR1 and CDR2: SGHTA, FQGNSA. The CDR3 DNA is TGTGCCAGCAGCCGAACAGTGACTGAGAACTATGGCTACACCTTC. Its translation is CASSRTVTENYGYTF.

This chain joins TRBV6-2 or TRBV6-3 and TRBJ1-6; no definite D call. CDR1 MNHEY and CDR2 SVGEGT come from the germline V gene. V was cut by 5 bases and J by 9 bases, with 5 bases left in between. This CDR3 comprises 11 residues. CDR3 sequence reads: CASSGGSPLHF. CDR3 DNA: TGTGCCAGCAGTGGAGGTTCACCCCTCCACTTT.

This clonotype was detected only a few times. The chain recombines TRBV6-5 with TRBJ2-2; 7 nucleotides match TRBD2. V gave up 0 bases and J gave up 6 bases; unmatched junction bases: 4. Germline CDR1 and CDR2: MNHEY and SVGAGI. CDR3 size: 15 residues. CDR3 loop: CASSYSGRSAGELFF. DNA of the CDR3: TGTGCCAGCAGTTACTCCGGGAGGTCGGCCGGGGAGCTGTTTTTT.

A single count supports this clonotype. A much larger clone differs from this one at a single base, so this may be a read error. The CDR3, as DNA: TGTGCCAGCAGCGAACTAGCGGACGCGAACACCGGGGAGCTGGTTTTT. This encodes CASSELADANTGELVF. The chain employs TRBV3-1 and TRBJ2-2; 8 bases line up with TRBD2. There are 16 residues in the CDR3. Germline assignment: CDR1 LGHDT and CDR2 YNNKEL (reference sequence).